This TCR beta chain originates from a study of early T cells in non-severe SARS-CoV-2 infection. Study overall: Chains were not paired, and sequencing was done on bulk RNA from unsorted whole blood.

Study findings and constraints: The study's VDJdb matching favored anti-spike CD8 responses and missed private and CD4 specificities.

The germline CDR1 and CDR2 sequences are MNHEY and SVGEGT. The V segment lost 6 bases and the J segment 3 bases; nucleotides outside the gene matches: 5. The CDR3 is made up of 14 amino acids. Individual cDNA molecules each received unique molecular identifiers attached to them. TCRdb re-derived calls from the 5' RACE reads in MiXCR, one entry per CDR3 protein. The sample lists roughly 60,000 distinct CDR3 sequences, 5.6% seen once, with 6.5% to 8.5% in the top ten. This clonotype was detected many times. Its specificity is unknown. The clonotype comes from an adult who was a healthcare worker with PCR-confirmed SARS-CoV-2 infection or an uninfected control (not recorded which). Source material: whole blood. This chain connects TRBV6-2 or TRBV6-3 to TRBJ2-4, with TRBD1 matching over 7 bases. The CDR3 sequence is CASSVRDSKNIQYF. The CDR3 DNA sequence: TGTGCCAGCAGCGTCCGGGACAGCAAAAACATTCAGTACTTC.